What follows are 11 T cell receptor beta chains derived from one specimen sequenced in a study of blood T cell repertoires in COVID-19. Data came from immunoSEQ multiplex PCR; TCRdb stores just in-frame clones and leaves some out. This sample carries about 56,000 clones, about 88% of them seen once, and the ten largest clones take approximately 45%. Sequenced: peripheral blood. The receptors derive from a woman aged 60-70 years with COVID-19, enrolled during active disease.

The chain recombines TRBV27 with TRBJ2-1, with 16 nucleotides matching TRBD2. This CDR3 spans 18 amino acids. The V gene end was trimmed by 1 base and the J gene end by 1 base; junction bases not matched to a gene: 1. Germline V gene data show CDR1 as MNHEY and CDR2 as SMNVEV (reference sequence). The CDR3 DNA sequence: TGTGCCAGCAGTTTATGGGGACTAGCGGGAGGGTCCTACAATGAGCAGTTCTTC. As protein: CASSLWGLAGGSYNEQFF.

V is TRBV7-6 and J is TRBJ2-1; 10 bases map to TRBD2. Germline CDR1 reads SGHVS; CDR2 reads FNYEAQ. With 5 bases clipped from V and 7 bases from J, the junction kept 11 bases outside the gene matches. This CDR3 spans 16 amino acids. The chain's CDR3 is CASSILAGAPENEQFF. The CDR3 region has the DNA TGTGCCAGCAGCATTCTAGCGGGGGCCCCGGAGAATGAGCAGTTCTTC.

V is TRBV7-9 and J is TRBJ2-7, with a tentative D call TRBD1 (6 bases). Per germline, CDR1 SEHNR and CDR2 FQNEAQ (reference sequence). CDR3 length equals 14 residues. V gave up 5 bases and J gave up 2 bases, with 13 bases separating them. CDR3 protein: CASSLLGQTYEQYF. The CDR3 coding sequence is TGTGCCAGCAGCCTCCTCGGACAGACCTACGAGCAGTACTTC.

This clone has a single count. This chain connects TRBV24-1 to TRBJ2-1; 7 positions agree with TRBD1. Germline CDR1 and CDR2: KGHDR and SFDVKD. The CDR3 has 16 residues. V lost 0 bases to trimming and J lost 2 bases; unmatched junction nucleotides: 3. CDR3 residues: CATSDLRGPAYNEQFF. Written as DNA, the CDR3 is TGTGCCACCAGTGATTTGAGGGGGCCCGCCTACAATGAGCAGTTCTTC.

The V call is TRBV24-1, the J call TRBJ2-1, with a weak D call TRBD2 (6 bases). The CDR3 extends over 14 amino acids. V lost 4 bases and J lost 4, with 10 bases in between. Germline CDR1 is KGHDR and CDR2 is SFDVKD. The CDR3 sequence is CATSDPGLYNEQFF. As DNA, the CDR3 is TGTGCCACCAGTGACCCGGGACTTTACAATGAGCAGTTCTTC.

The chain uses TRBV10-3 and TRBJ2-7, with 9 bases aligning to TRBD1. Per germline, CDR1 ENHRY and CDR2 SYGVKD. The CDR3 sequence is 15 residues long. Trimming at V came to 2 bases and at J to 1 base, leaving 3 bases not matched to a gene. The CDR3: CAISEGDRVSYEQYF. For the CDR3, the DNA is TGTGCCATCAGTGAGGGGGACAGGGTTTCCTACGAGCAGTACTTC.

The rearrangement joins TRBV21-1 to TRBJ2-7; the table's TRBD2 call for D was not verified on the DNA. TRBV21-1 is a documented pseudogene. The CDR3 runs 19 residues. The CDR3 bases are TGTGCCAGCAGGCGGGAGGGGAGGCCAGGGGTTTCTCACCTACACGAGCAGTACTTC. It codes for CASRREGRPGVSHLHEQYF.

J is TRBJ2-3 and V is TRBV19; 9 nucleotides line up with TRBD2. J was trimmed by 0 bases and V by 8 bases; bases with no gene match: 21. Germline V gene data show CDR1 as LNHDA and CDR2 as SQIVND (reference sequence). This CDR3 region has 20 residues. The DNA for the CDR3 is TGTGCCAGTGATCCCTTAGGAATTAGCGGGGGCCTCACTAGCACAGATACGCAGTATTTT. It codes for CASDPLGISGGLTSTDTQYF.

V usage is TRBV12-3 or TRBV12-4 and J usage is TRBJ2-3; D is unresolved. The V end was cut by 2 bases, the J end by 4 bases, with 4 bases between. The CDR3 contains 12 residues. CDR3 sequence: CASSLSADTQYF. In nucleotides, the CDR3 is TGTGCCAGCAGTTTAAGCGCAGATACGCAGTATTTT.

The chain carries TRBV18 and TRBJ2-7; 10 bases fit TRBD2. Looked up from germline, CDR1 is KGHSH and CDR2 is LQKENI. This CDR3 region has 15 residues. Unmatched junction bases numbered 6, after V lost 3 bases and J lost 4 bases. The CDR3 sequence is CASSPGSGRVYEQYF. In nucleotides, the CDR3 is TGTGCCAGCTCACCCGGAAGCGGGAGGGTGTACGAGCAGTACTTC.

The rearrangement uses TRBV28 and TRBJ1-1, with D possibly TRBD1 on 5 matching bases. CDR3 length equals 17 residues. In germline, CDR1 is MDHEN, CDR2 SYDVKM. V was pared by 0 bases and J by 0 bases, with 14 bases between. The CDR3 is CASSLWGGAPMNTEAFF. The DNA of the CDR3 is TGTGCCAGCAGTTTATGGGGGGGAGCGCCAATGAACACTGAAGCTTTCTTT.